Listed below are T cell receptor beta chains from one sample, sequenced in a study of T cell changes during pregnancy in multiple sclerosis. Produced via immunoSEQ multiplex PCR; TCRdb's table is partial and in-frame only. The sample lists 35,000 to 45,000 clones, less than 90% occurring once. The sample in question was CD4+ T cells from peripheral blood mononuclear cells, obtained in the first trimester of pregnancy. The receptors stem from a female donor with multiple sclerosis, enrolled in a pregnancy study. CDR3s include the opening cysteine and the closing phenylalanine or tryptophan. A D gene is named only where the DNA matches it firmly. Part of the rows lack a size; the others show once, few, many or a class for expanded clones.

j_call cdr3_length d_call v_call clone_size cdr3_aa cdr3_nt
TRBJ1-3 14 TRBD1 TRBV9 - CASGLTGGGNTIYF TGTGCCAGCGGTTTGACAGGGGGTGGAAACACCATATATTTT
TRBJ2-5 12 - TRBV29-1 once CSSIQGRETQYF TGCAGCTCAATTCAGGGTCGGGAGACCCAGTACTTC
TRBJ2-1 14 - TRBV29-1 - CSARKGISYNEQFF TGCAGCGCCAGGAAAGGAATTTCCTACAATGAGCAGTTCTTC
TRBJ2-5 14 - TRBV25-1 - CASSESGPRETQYF TGTGCCAGCAGTGAATCCGGTCCGCGAGAGACCCAGTACTTC
TRBJ1-2 13 - TRBV5-4 - CASSLDLFGGYTF TGTGCCAGCAGCTTGGACCTCTTTGGCGGCTACACCTTC
TRBJ1-1 12 - TRBV29-1 once CSVEDQTGKAFF TGCAGCGTTGAAGATCAGACAGGTAAAGCTTTCTTT
TRBJ1-1 14 - TRBV28 - CASSLGGVNTEAFF TGTGCCAGCAGTTTGGGGGGGGTCAACACTGAAGCTTTCTTT
TRBJ2-7 14 - TRBV27 once CASSPGTGHTRVYF TGTGCCAGCAGCCCCGGAACGGGACACACCCGGGTGTACTTC
TRBJ2-6 17 - TRBV27 once CASSVQPPGDGANVLTF TGTGCCAGCAGTGTTCAGCCCCCGGGGGATGGGGCCAACGTCCTGACTTTC
TRBJ2-3 14 - TRBV19 - CASKVAVSTDTQYF TGTGCCAGTAAAGTAGCCGTAAGCACAGATACGCAGTATTTT
TRBJ1-2 11 - TRBV28 - CASSSARGYTF TGTGCCAGCAGTTCCGCACGGGGCTACACCTTC
TRBJ2-1 16 TRBD2 TRBV7-2 - CASSLAGGTLHNEQFF TGTGCCAGCAGCTTAGCGGGAGGGACCCTTCACAATGAGCAGTTCTTC
TRBJ2-7 16 TRBD2 TRBV6-5 - CASSYSMSGGKNEQYF TGTGCCAGCAGTTACTCGATGTCCGGGGGGAAGAACGAGCAGTACTTC
TRBJ1-1 11 - TRBV30 few CAWSPLSEAFF TGTGCCTGGAGTCCCCTTTCTGAAGCTTTCTTT
TRBJ2-7 15 TRBD2 TRBV10-3 - CAISTSGRSFNEQYF TGTGCCATCAGTACCAGCGGGAGGAGTTTTAACGAGCAGTACTTC
TRBJ2-2 13 - TRBV30 few CAWSVRNTGELFF TGTGCCTGGAGTGTGCGGAACACCGGGGAGCTGTTTTTT
TRBJ1-1 15 - TRBV30 once CAWSVGRAGNTEAFF TGTGCCTGGAGTGTGGGCAGGGCGGGAAACACTGAAGCTTTCTTT
TRBJ1-1 12 - TRBV29-1 - CSVGQPWGEAFF TGCAGCGTCGGACAGCCTTGGGGGGAAGCTTTCTTT
TRBJ1-1 10 - TRBV6-5 - CARGGLPPFF TGTGCCAGGGGAGGGCTCCCGCCTTTCTTT
TRBJ2-2 15 - TRBV5-1 - CASSLAPENTGELFF TGCGCCAGCAGCTTGGCTCCAGAAAACACCGGGGAGCTGTTTTTT
TRBJ2-3 15 TRBD2 TRBV18 - CASSPGAGGTDTQYF TGTGCCAGCTCACCGGGAGCGGGAGGCACAGATACGCAGTATTTT
TRBJ2-3 12 - TRBV6-5 - CASSRRGDTQYF TGTGCCAGCAGCCGACGGGGAGATACGCAGTATTTT
TRBJ2-3 18 TRBD2 TRBV2 - CASMRGGLAGRVRDTQYF TGTGCCAGCATGCGAGGGGGACTAGCGGGAAGGGTAAGAGATACGCAGTATTTT
TRBJ2-5 20 TRBD2 TRBV28 - CASNSSPGLAGAVYQETQYF TGTGCCAGCAACTCGTCCCCGGGACTAGCGGGAGCCGTGTACCAAGAGACCCAGTACTTC
TRBJ2-5 14 TRBD2 TRBV11-2 - CASSTLSGRETQYF TGTGCCAGCAGCACCTTAAGCGGGAGGGAGACCCAGTACTTC
TRBJ2-3 12 - TRBV4-1 - CASSQDGGTQYF TGCGCCAGCAGCCAAGACGGTGGTACGCAGTATTTT
TRBJ2-2 17 TRBD1 TRBV15 - CATSRDRRTGDTGELFF TGTGCCACCAGCAGAGATCGGAGGACAGGGGATACCGGGGAGCTGTTTTTT
TRBJ2-7 15 - TRBV14 - CASSQHSRGSYEQYF TGTGCCAGCAGCCAACACTCGCGAGGTTCCTACGAGCAGTACTTC
TRBJ1-1 14 - TRBV6-5 - CASSYDSGISEAFF TGTGCCAGCAGTTATGACAGCGGGATCTCTGAAGCTTTCTTT